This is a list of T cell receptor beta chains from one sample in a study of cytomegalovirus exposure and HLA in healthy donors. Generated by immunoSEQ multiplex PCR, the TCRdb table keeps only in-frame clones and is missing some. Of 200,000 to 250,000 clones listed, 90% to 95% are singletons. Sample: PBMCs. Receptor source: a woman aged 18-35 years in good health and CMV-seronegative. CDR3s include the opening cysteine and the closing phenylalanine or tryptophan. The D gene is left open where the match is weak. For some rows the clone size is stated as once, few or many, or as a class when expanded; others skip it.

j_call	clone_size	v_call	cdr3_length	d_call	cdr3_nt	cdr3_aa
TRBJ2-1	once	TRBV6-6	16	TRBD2	TGTGCCAGCAGTTCCTCTAGCGGGAGCTCCTACAATGAGCAGTTCTTC	CASSSSSGSSYNEQFF
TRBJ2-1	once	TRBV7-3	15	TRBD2	TGTGCCAGCAGCTCCAAAACTAGCGCCTACAATGAGCAGTTCTTC	CASSSKTSAYNEQFF
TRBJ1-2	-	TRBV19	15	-	TGTGCCAGTAGTATAGCGGGCAGGGGCGTCGGTGGCTACACCTTC	CASSIAGRGVGGYTF
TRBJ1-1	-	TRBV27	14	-	TGTGCCAGCAGTTTGGGGGGGCCGAAGGGACGAGCTTTCTTT	CASSLGGPKGRAFF
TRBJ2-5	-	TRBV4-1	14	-	TGCGCTAGCAGCCTATCACAGGGACAAGAGACCCAGTACTTC	CASSLSQGQETQYF
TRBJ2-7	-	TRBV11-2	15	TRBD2	TGTGCCAGCAGCCCAAGACTAGCGGGAACCTACGAGCAGTACTTC	CASSPRLAGTYEQYF
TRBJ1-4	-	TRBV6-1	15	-	TGTGCCAGCAGTGAAGCGTGGGTCGGGGTTGAAAAACTGTTTTTT	CASSEAWVGVEKLFF
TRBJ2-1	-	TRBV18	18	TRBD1	TGTGCCAGCTCACCATATCGGACAGGGAAGTCGGACTACAATGAGCAGTTCTTC	CASSPYRTGKSDYNEQFF
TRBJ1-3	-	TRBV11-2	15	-	TGTGCCAGCAGCTTAGACGGAGCGGTAGGAAACACCATATATTTT	CASSLDGAVGNTIYF
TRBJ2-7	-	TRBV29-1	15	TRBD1	TGCAGCGCGGGACAGTCCTCACCTCCTGCCTACGAGCAGTACTTC	CSAGQSSPPAYEQYF
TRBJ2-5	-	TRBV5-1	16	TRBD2	TGCGCCAGCAGCAAAAAAGCGGGAGGGTTGGGAGAGACCCAGTACTTC	CASSKKAGGLGETQYF
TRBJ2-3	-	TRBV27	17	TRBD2	TGTGCCAGCAGCCCCACCGGACTAGCGGGAGCGGCCAGTACGCAGTATTTT	CASSPTGLAGAASTQYF
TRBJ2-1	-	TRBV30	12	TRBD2	TGTGCCTGGGGGGACTACTACAATGAGCAGTTCTTC	CAWGDYYNEQFF
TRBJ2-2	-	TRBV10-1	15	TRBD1	TGCGCCAGCAGGGGGGACCTTCAGGGGGCCGGGGAGCTGTTTTTT	CASRGDLQGAGELFF
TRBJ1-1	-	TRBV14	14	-	TGTGCCAGCTCCCGGACTCGGGAAGGCTCTGAAGCTTTCTTT	CASSRTREGSEAFF
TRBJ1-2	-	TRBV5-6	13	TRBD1	TGTGCCAGCAGCTTGGGGGGGACAGATGGCTACACCTTC	CASSLGGTDGYTF
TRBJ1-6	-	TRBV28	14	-	TGTGCCAGCAGTCCCCCGGGGGGGAATTCACCCCTCCACTTT	CASSPPGGNSPLHF